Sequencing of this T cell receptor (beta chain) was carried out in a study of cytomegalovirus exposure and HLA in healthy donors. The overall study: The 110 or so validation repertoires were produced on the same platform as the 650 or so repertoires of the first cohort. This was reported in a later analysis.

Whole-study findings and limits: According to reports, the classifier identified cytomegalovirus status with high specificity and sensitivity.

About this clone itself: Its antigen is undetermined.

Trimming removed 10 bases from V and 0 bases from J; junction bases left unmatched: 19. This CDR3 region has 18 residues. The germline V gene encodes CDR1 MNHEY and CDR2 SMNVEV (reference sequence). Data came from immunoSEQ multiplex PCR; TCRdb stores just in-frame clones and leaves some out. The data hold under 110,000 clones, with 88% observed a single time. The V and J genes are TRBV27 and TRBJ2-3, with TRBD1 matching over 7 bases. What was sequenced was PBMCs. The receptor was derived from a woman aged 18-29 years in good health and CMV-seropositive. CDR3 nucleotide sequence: TGTGCCACCGATGAACCGTCAGACCGGGACAGCAGCACAGATACGCAGTATTTT. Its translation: CATDEPSDRDSSTDTQYF.